This entry lists 19 T cell receptor beta chains sequenced from one sample in a study of identical twins. TCRdb processed the 5' RACE reads anew with MiXCR; each CDR3 protein has one entry. The sample consists of 280,000 or so distinct CDR3 sequences, about 8.3% of them appearing once. In addition, the sample was reused for a study of yellow fever vaccine responses in identical twins.

Sequencing was done on a sample of memory (CD45RO+) T cells sorted from blood. Receptor source: a woman aged 18-29 years in good health.

This chain's CDR3 is CASSLGLAGVIQSDTQYF. Here the CDR3 DNA reads TGCGCCAGCAGCTTGGGTCTAGCGGGGGTCATACAATCAGATACGCAGTATTTT. V usage is TRBV5-1 and J usage is TRBJ2-3; 10 bases are shared with TRBD2. The CDR3 is 18 amino acids. The trim removed 0 bases at V and 4 bases at J, leaving 11 bases unmatched. Germline V lookup: CDR1 SGHRS, CDR2 YFSETQ. The full variable domain, with the rest looked up from reference TRBV5-1 and TRBJ2-3, is KAGVTQTPRYLIKTRGQQVTLSCSPISGHRSVSWYQQTPGQGLQFLFEYFSETQRNKGNFPGRFSGRQFSNSRSEMNVSTLELGDSALYLCASSLGLAGVIQSDTQYFGPGTRLTVL.

This clonotype has at least ten counts. V is TRBV6-1 and J is TRBJ2-1; TRBD2 agrees at 9 bases. V shed 7 bases, J shed 5 bases, and the junction held 15 bases outside the gene matches. The CDR3 sequence is 17 residues long. Per germline, CDR1 MNHNS and CDR2 SASEGT. The CDR3 reads CASKGLIAGAVDNEQFF. The CDR3 bases are TGTGCCAGCAAGGGGCTCATAGCGGGAGCAGTAGACAATGAGCAGTTCTTC.

This clonotype has at least ten counts. This chain links TRBV28 with TRBJ1-5; D possibly corresponds to TRBD1 (5 bases). V was trimmed by 5 bases and J by 5 bases, leaving 13 bases between them. Germline V lookup: CDR1 MDHEN, CDR2 SYDVKM. The CDR3 contains 14 residues. CDR3: CASSPPDSYQPQHF. CDR3 DNA: TGTGCCAGCAGTCCCCCCGACAGTTATCAGCCCCAGCATTTT.

The chain couples TRBV14 to TRBJ2-1, with D maybe TRBD2 (6 bases). The V gene's germline CDR1 is SGHDN and CDR2 FVKESK. V was cut by 1 base and J by 15 bases, with 16 bases left in between. The CDR3 loop spans 13 amino acids. DNA for the CDR3: TGTGCCAGCAGCCAAGCGAGTACGGGACTCCCGTTCTTC. This encodes CASSQASTGLPFF.

This clonotype has ten or more counts. The chain employs TRBV24-1 and TRBJ2-7, with D unclear. Germline V lookup: CDR1 KGHDR, CDR2 SFDVKD. The CDR3 contains 12 residues. Trimming removed 9 bases at V and 2 bases at J, with 10 bases between. The CDR3 loop reads CATSFGPYEQYF. CDR3 nucleotides: TGTGCCACCTCCTTCGGCCCCTACGAGCAGTACTTC.

This clonotype was found a few times. J is TRBJ2-1 and V is TRBV9; the match to TRBD1 covers 7 bases. This CDR3 comprises 15 residues. Germline-derived CDR1 and CDR2 are SGDLS and YYNGEE. V lost 4 bases to trimming and J lost 3 bases; unmatched junction nucleotides: 7. CDR3 in amino acids: CASSPRQGFYNEQFF. The CDR3 coding sequence is TGTGCCAGCAGCCCGCGACAGGGCTTCTACAATGAGCAGTTCTTC.

The chain has TRBV5-1 and TRBJ2-3, with 9 bases fitting TRBD1. This CDR3 has 14 residues. Trimming at V came to 7 bases and at J to 6 bases, leaving 9 bases not matched to a gene. The germline CDR1 and CDR2 sequences are SGHRS and YFSETQ. CDR3 in amino acids: CASGQGTTVDTQYF. The DNA for the CDR3 is TGCGCCAGCGGACAGGGGACAACGGTCGATACGCAGTATTTT.

This clonotype was seen more than once but under ten times. This sequence joins TRBV6-1 and TRBJ2-2, with D unresolved. CDR3 length equals 13 residues. V was cut by 8 bases and J by 0 bases, with 7 bases left in between. The germline V gene has CDR1 MNHNS and CDR2 SASEGT. This CDR3 is CASRRPNTGELFF. For the CDR3, the DNA is TGTGCCAGCCGGCGCCCGAACACCGGGGAGCTGTTTTTT.

This clonotype was recorded many times. The V call is TRBV6-5, the J call TRBJ1-2, with TRBD1 matching over 7 bases. V was clipped by 2 bases and J by 1 base; unmatched bases: 7. Germline CDR1 and CDR2: MNHEY and SVGAGI. CDR3 length equals 16 residues. CDR3 amino acids: CASSYGTGANNYGYTF. The CDR3 DNA is TGTGCCAGCAGTTACGGTACAGGGGCCAATAACTATGGCTACACCTTC.

The chain couples TRBV5-1 to TRBJ1-6; perhaps TRBD1 as D (5 bases). From germline, CDR1 is SGHRS and CDR2 YFSETQ. CDR3 length equals 14 residues. The germline V and J ends were trimmed by 0 bases and 8 bases, with 9 bases remaining between them. The CDR3 region has the DNA TGCGCCAGCAGCTTGGAGTCGGGACATTCACCCCTCCACTTT. Its protein is CASSLESGHSPLHF. Drawing the rest from reference TRBV5-1 and TRBJ1-6, the complete variable domain is KAGVTQTPRYLIKTRGQQVTLSCSPISGHRSVSWYQQTPGQGLQFLFEYFSETQRNKGNFPGRFSGRQFSNSRSEMNVSTLELGDSALYLCASSLESGHSPLHFGNGTRLTVT.

About this clonotype itself: This may be a read error: a much more frequent sequence differs by one nucleotide. The chain recombines TRBV5-6 with TRBJ2-1; D is uncertain. The CDR3 runs 16 residues. The V and J ends lost 0 bases and 2 bases respectively, with 12 bases between them. CDR1 is SGHDT, CDR2 YYEEEE, per germline. The CDR3 loop reads CASSLGTPLTYNEQFF. The CDR3 DNA reads as TGTGCCAGCAGCTTGGGGACCCCTTTGACCTACAATGAGCAGTTCTTC.

The chain carries TRBV6-2 or TRBV6-3 and TRBJ2-2; 11 bases are a match to TRBD2. The CDR3 loop spans 16 amino acids. The germline V gene encodes CDR1 MNHEY and CDR2 SVGEGT. V gave up 6 bases and J gave up 4 bases; unmatched junction bases: 7. The CDR3 sequence: CASSRSGGAGTGELFF. The DNA of the CDR3 is TGTGCCAGCAGCCGTAGCGGGGGGGCCGGCACCGGGGAGCTGTTTTTT.

This clonotype has a handful of counts. This rearrangement joins TRBV25-1 to TRBJ2-1; no reliable D call. The V and J ends lost 1 base and 8 bases respectively, with 6 bases between them. Looked up from germline, CDR1 is MGHDK and CDR2 is SYGVNS. CDR3 length: 12 amino acids. The CDR3 coding sequence is TGTGCCAGCAGTGAATTTTTGGATGAGCAGTTCTTC. It is translated as CASSEFLDEQFF.

At least ten counts were recorded for this clonotype. The chain has TRBV29-1 and TRBJ2-2; TRBD2 might be the D (5 bases). Germline CDR1 SQVTM, CDR2 ANQGSEA. The CDR3 totals 12 residues. Trimming took off 4 bases at V and 10 bases at J, with 13 bases between the two ends. The CDR3 reads CSVGAPSSELFF. The CDR3 DNA reads as TGCAGCGTTGGGGCTCCTAGCTCGGAGCTGTTTTTT.

This clonotype has just a few counts. The rearrangement links TRBV28 to TRBJ2-1; 7 bases match TRBD1. CDR1 and CDR2 (germline): MDHEN, SYDVKM. This CDR3 has 15 residues. V lost 8 bases and J lost 6; bases outside the gene matches: 13. The CDR3: CASRTGLPRGNEQFF. For the CDR3, the DNA is TGTGCCAGCCGGACAGGCCTTCCGAGGGGCAATGAGCAGTTCTTC.

The V and J genes are TRBV29-1 and TRBJ2-7; unclear D gene. Trimming left V 4 bases short and J 7 bases short, with 11 bases between. Germline V CDR1 and CDR2: SQVTM, ANQGSEA. CDR3 size: 11 residues. CDR3 amino acids: CSVATSREQYF. In DNA, the CDR3 is TGCAGCGTTGCTACCTCGAGGGAGCAGTACTTC.

The CDR3 DNA follows: TGTGCCAGCAGCTTAGGGGGCCTAGCGGGAGATAGTGGGACCCAGTACTTC. This sequence encodes CASSLGGLAGDSGTQYF. The genes are TRBV7-8 and TRBJ2-5, with 10 bases fitting TRBD2. CDR1 is SGHVS, CDR2 FQNEAQ, per germline. The CDR3 length is 17 residues. V lost 1 base to trimming and J lost 7 bases; unmatched junction nucleotides: 12.

This clonotype has at least ten counts. The chain combines TRBV12-3 or TRBV12-4 with TRBJ1-4; D gene unclear. Trimming removed 6 bases from V and 3 bases from J, with 8 bases in between. The CDR3 spans 13 residues. In nucleotides, the CDR3 is TGTGCCAGCAGACTGAGCGCTAATGAAAAACTGTTTTTT. Protein: CASRLSANEKLFF.

This clonotype was seen a handful of times. The chain uses TRBV7-2 and TRBJ2-2; the match to TRBD2 covers 10 bases. Germline trimming cut 3 bases from V and 8 bases from J; bases unmatched to any gene: 9. This CDR3 spans 16 amino acids. Germline CDR1 reads SGHTA; CDR2 reads FQGNSA. The CDR3 sequence is CASSFKSGRASGELFF. The CDR3, as DNA: TGTGCCAGCAGCTTCAAAAGCGGGAGGGCCTCAGGGGAGCTGTTTTTT.